These 5 T cell receptor beta chains came from one sample sequenced in a study of blood T cells in healthy people across ages. A J-beta primer mix and a sample-barcoded 5' primer were used in a second PCR of about 7 to 12 cycles. TCRdb recomputed calls from the 5' RACE reads with MiXCR, one row per CDR3 protein. The repertoire holds 850,000 or so distinct CDR3 sequences, with about 28% as singletons. Sequencing input: blood. The receptors derive from a woman of 80 years or more in good health.

This clonotype was counted ten times or more. V is TRBV6-2 or TRBV6-3 and J is TRBJ1-2; no firm D call. The V end was cut by 6 bases, the J end by 8 bases, with 16 bases between. CDR1 is MNHEY, CDR2 SVGEGT, per germline. The CDR3 extends over 13 amino acids. As DNA, the CDR3 is TGTGCCAGCAGATCGGTCAGGATTGAGGGCTACACCTTC. The encoded protein is CASRSVRIEGYTF.

This clonotype was detected a few times. The V call is TRBV2, the J call TRBJ1-5; no clear D. Germline values: CDR1 SNHLY, CDR2 FYNNEI. The V end lost 11 bases, the J end lost 2 bases, and 19 bases lay between the germline ends. The CDR3 contains 15 residues. DNA of the CDR3: TGTGCCTCCTCAGTCCGGGAAAGGGGCAATCAGCCCCAGCATTTT. Translation gives CASSVRERGNQPQHF.

This clonotype was counted many times. The chain joins TRBV20-1 to TRBJ2-5, with D possibly being TRBD2 (5 bases). Germline V CDR1 and CDR2: DFQATT, SNEGSKA (reference sequence). The CDR3 extends over 14 amino acids. V gave up 3 bases and J gave up 2 bases, with 13 bases separating them. DNA for the CDR3: TGCAGTGCTAGCCGGGATTTAGGGCAAGAGACCCAGTACTTC. Protein product: CSASRDLGQETQYF.

In this sample, this clonotype turned up once. It may be a read error: a sequence one base away is much more abundant. The J gene is TRBJ1-2, the V gene TRBV6-6; unclear D gene. Germline V lookup: CDR1 MNHNY, CDR2 SVGAGI (reference sequence). The CDR3 runs 16 residues. The V end was cut by 8 bases, the J end by 2 bases, with 21 bases between. CDR3 nucleotide sequence: TGTGCCAGCCTGGAGAGCGAGGGTCGTAGGAACTATGGCTACACCTTC. Amino acids: CASLESEGRRNYGYTF.

This clonotype was counted at least ten times. The chain is built from TRBV12-3 or TRBV12-4 and TRBJ1-4; D call uncertain. CDR3 length: 13 amino acids. V gave up 6 bases and J gave up 8 bases, with 13 bases separating them. Here the CDR3 reads CASSKHNDEKLFF. The DNA of the CDR3 is TGTGCCAGCAGCAAACACAACGACGAAAAACTGTTTTTT.